Following are 30 T cell receptor beta chains from one sample sequenced in a study of regulatory T cells in long-lasting Graves disease. Assembly of TCR beta libraries relied on iRepertoire HTBI primers together with Arm-PCR of CDR3 regions. TCRdb passed the multiplex PCR reads through MiXCR, listing each CDR3 protein once. This table has more than 300,000 distinct CDR3 sequences, about 20% appearing once. Time point reported: persistent/refractory GD, antithyroid drugs over 5 years with positive TRAb. PBMC-extracted RNA yielded the TCR library. Sequencing used peripheral blood mononuclear cells (PBMCs), obtained when the disease was refractory, from a patient treated with antithyroid drugs. These receptors came from a female donor with Graves disease.

The table lists this clonotype with many counts. The chain is built from TRBV20-1 and TRBJ1-2; D is uncertain. Germline V gives CDR1 DFQATT, CDR2 SNEGSKA (reference sequence). The CDR3 has 13 residues. Between the trimmed V and J ends, which lost 3 bases and 5 bases, there was a span of 13 bases. CDR3 sequence reads: CSARASLPYGYTF. CDR3 bases: TGCAGTGCTAGGGCGTCTTTACCGTATGGCTACACCTTC.

The rearrangement uses TRBV15 and TRBJ2-1; 9 bases agree with TRBD1. Germline V CDR1 and CDR2: LNHNV, YYDKDF (reference sequence). Unmatched junction bases numbered 13, after V lost 4 bases and J lost 12 bases. This CDR3 contains 15 residues. The CDR3 here is CATSIDRGGPTGQFF. Written as DNA, the CDR3 is TGTGCCACCAGCATCGACAGGGGGGGTCCAACGGGGCAGTTCTTC.

At least ten counts were recorded for this clonotype. V and J are TRBV10-2 and TRBJ1-1; 9 positions match TRBD1. The CDR3 is 14 amino acids. Trimming took 3 bases from V and 4 from J; bases not matched to a gene: 3. Germline V CDR1 and CDR2: WSHSY, SAAADI. The CDR3 nucleotides are TGCGCCAGCAGTGAACAGGGGGCTGGCACTGAAGCTTTCTTT. It codes for CASSEQGAGTEAFF.

V gene TRBV6-2 or TRBV6-3 combines with J gene TRBJ1-5; the D gene is possibly TRBD1 (5 bases). The CDR3 runs 15 residues. CDR1 is MNHEY, CDR2 SVGEGT, per germline. V lost 5 bases and J 7 bases, leaving 18 bases between the germline ends. The CDR3 protein is CASSEGVWGGQPQHF. In DNA, the CDR3 is TGTGCCAGCAGTGAAGGAGTATGGGGCGGGCAGCCCCAGCATTTT.

This clonotype was detected many times. This chain joins TRBV11-2 and TRBJ2-7; no clear D gene. This CDR3 is 11 amino acids long. Per the germline V gene, CDR1 is SGHAT and CDR2 is FQNNGV. The V end was cut by 4 bases, the J end by 5 bases, with 6 bases between. The CDR3 region has the DNA TGTGCCAGCAGCTCCTTCCACGAGCAGTACTTC. Translated, it gives CASSSFHEQYF.

This clonotype was found many times. V is TRBV5-1 and J is TRBJ1-4; D unclear. The germline V gene has CDR1 SGHRS and CDR2 YFSETQ. This CDR3 comprises 16 residues. The germline V and J ends were trimmed by 0 bases and 0 bases, with 9 bases remaining between them. CDR3 nucleotide sequence: TGCGCCAGCAGCTTGGTCCAGGCAGCAACTAATGAAAAACTGTTTTTT. It specifies CASSLVQAATNEKLFF.

Many counts were recorded for this clonotype. V is TRBV6-1 and J is TRBJ1-1, with D possibly TRBD1 on 5 matching bases. In germline, CDR1 is MNHNS, CDR2 SASEGT. Trimming took off 7 bases at V and 5 bases at J, with 17 bases between the two ends. There are 14 residues in the CDR3. CDR3 in amino acids: CASTLSGGVTEAFF. CDR3 nucleotides: TGTGCCAGCACCCTCTCCGGGGGGGTTACTGAAGCTTTCTTT.

This clonotype was seen only a few times. The chain recombines TRBV11-2 with TRBJ1-1; unclear D gene. V lost 3 bases, J lost 1 base, and 9 bases lay in between. Germline V CDR1 and CDR2: SGHAT, FQNNGV. The CDR3 length is 14 residues. In DNA, the CDR3 is TGTGCCAGCAGCTTCGGTGGGCCGAACACTGAAGCTTTCTTT. Its protein product is CASSFGGPNTEAFF.

V gene TRBV19 combines with J gene TRBJ2-7; the match to TRBD2 covers 7 bases. The V segment lost 4 bases and the J segment 4 bases; nucleotides outside the gene matches: 4. Germline V gene lookup returns CDR1 LNHDA and CDR2 SQIVND (reference sequence). This CDR3 comprises 13 residues. This CDR3 is CASSKGRGYEQYF. The CDR3 DNA reads as TGTGCCAGTAGTAAAGGGAGGGGTTACGAGCAGTACTTC.

On this clonotype itself: Just one base apart from a much larger clone, this may be a read error. The chain has TRBV27 and TRBJ1-6, with D unclear. Germline CDR1 and CDR2: MNHEY and SMNVEV (reference sequence). V lost 5 bases and J lost 7, with 15 bases in between. The CDR3 extends over 15 amino acids. CDR3 bases: TGTGCCAGCAGTCCGGAGTGGGGAGGCAATTCACCCCTCCACTTT. This encodes CASSPEWGGNSPLHF.

This rearrangement joins TRBV20-1 to TRBJ2-7; 9 bases map to TRBD2. The CDR3 contains 15 residues. With V trimmed by 6 bases and J by 6 bases, 15 bases remained unmatched. The germline V gene has CDR1 DFQATT and CDR2 SNEGSKA (reference sequence). In DNA, the CDR3 is TGCAGTGCCAACCACGCGGGAGGGTTCATGGGCGAGCAGTACTTC. Amino acid sequence: CSANHAGGFMGEQYF.

This clonotype was detected many times. V is TRBV7-6 and J is TRBJ2-5; 8 nucleotides align to TRBD1. Germline V gene data show CDR1 as SGHVS and CDR2 as FNYEAQ. The CDR3 totals 14 residues. The ends lost 2 bases at V and 4 bases at J; junction bases unmatched: 3. In DNA, the CDR3 is TGTGCCAGCAGCTTACAGGGGGCGCGAGAGACCCAGTACTTC. Amino acid sequence: CASSLQGARETQYF. Based on the CDR3 plus reference TRBV7-6 and TRBJ2-5, the full variable domain is GAGVSQSPRYKVTKRGQDVALRCDPISGHVSLYWYRQALGQGPEFLTYFNYEAQQDKSGLPNDRFSAERPEGSISTLTIQRTEQRDSAMYRCASSLQGARETQYFGPGTRLLVL.

This clonotype turned up a few times. The CDR3 sequence is CAWSKQENTEAFF. As DNA, the CDR3 is TGTGCCTGGAGTAAACAGGAAAACACTGAAGCTTTCTTT. V is TRBV30 and J is TRBJ1-1; the D gene is possibly TRBD1 (5 bases). This CDR3 is 13 amino acids long. Germline values: CDR1 GTSNPN, CDR2 SVGIG (reference sequence). The ends were cut back, 2 bases at V and 2 bases at J, with 9 bases in the middle. Complete variable domain (other parts from reference TRBV30 and TRBJ1-1): SQTIHQWPATLVQPVGSPLSLECTVEGTSNPNLYWYRQAAGRGLQLLFYSVGIGQISSEVPQNLSASRPQDRQFILSSKKLLLSDSGFYLCAWSKQENTEAFFGQGTRLTVV.

This clonotype has a handful of counts. CDR3 sequence reads: CASSYPWQGKDGYTF. Here the CDR3 DNA reads TGTGCCAGCAGTTACCCATGGCAGGGGAAAGACGGCTACACCTTC. The gene calls are TRBV3-1 and TRBJ1-2, with D possibly being TRBD1 (6 bases). V was pared by 6 bases and J by 8 bases, with 22 bases between. The CDR3 is made up of 15 amino acids. Germline lookup yields CDR1 LGHDT and CDR2 YNNKEL (reference sequence).

This clonotype appeared a few times. This sequence joins TRBV18 and TRBJ2-1; perhaps TRBD1 as D (6 bases). CDR1 and CDR2 (germline): KGHSH, LQKENI. The CDR3 spans 14 residues. V shed 0 bases and J shed 9 bases, with 12 bases lying between them. Here the CDR3 DNA reads TGTGCCAGCTCACCACCCATACTAGGGGGTGAGCAGTTCTTC. As protein: CASSPPILGGEQFF.

This clonotype was found many times. The gene calls are TRBV12-5 and TRBJ1-5; 8 bases align to TRBD1. Germline loops: CDR1 LGHNT, CDR2 FRNRAP. With 6 bases clipped from V and 6 bases from J, the junction kept 16 bases outside the gene matches. CDR3 length: 17 residues. The DNA for the CDR3 is TGTGCTAGTGGGCCTGACCCAGGGGGCCGAACAACTCAGCCCCAGCATTTT. Its translation is CASGPDPGGRTTQPQHF. Combining the CDR3 with reference TRBV12-5 and TRBJ1-5 gives the whole variable domain DARVTQTPRHKVTEMGQEVTMRCQPILGHNTVFWYRQTMMQGLELLAYFRNRAPLDDSGMPKDRFSAEMPDATLATLKIQPSEPRDSAVYFCASGPDPGGRTTQPQHFGDGTRLSIL.

This clonotype showed up just a few times. The rearrangement uses TRBV18 and TRBJ2-7; D is uncertain. The V and J ends lost 4 bases and 2 bases respectively, with 9 bases between them. The germline CDR1 and CDR2 sequences are KGHSH and LQKENI. The CDR3 extends over 13 amino acids. CDR3 sequence reads: CASSLTRTYEQYF. Written as DNA, the CDR3 is TGTGCCAGCTCACTAACGCGGACCTACGAGCAGTACTTC.

This chain links TRBV2 with TRBJ2-1; D uncertain. In germline, CDR1 is SNHLY, CDR2 FYNNEI. The CDR3 totals 13 residues. Trimming removed 6 bases from V and 7 bases from J, with 13 bases in between. CDR3 sequence reads: CASSAGPRNEQFF. The CDR3 DNA follows: TGTGCCAGCAGCGCCGGGCCGAGAAATGAGCAGTTCTTC. Full variable domain (outside the CDR3, taken from reference TRBV2 and TRBJ2-1): EPEVTQTPSHQVTQMGQEVILRCVPISNHLYFYWYRQILGQKVEFLVSFYNNEISEKSEIFDDQFSVERPDGSNFTLKIRSTKLEDSAMYFCASSAGPRNEQFFGPGTRLTVL.

At least ten counts were recorded for this clonotype. This chain connects TRBV12-3 or TRBV12-4 to TRBJ1-5; 8 bases match TRBD1. CDR3 size: 13 residues. V lost 2 bases and J lost 13; bases outside the gene matches: 7. The CDR3 region is CASSLRQGATQHF. CDR3 sequence (DNA): TGTGCCAGCAGTTTACGGCAGGGGGCGACTCAGCATTTT.

This clonotype was counted at least ten times. The chain joins TRBV3-1 to TRBJ1-2; the D gene is possibly TRBD1 (6 bases). This CDR3 region has 14 residues. The V gene's germline CDR1 is LGHDT and CDR2 YNNKEL (reference sequence). The V end was cut by 4 bases, the J end by 6 bases, with 15 bases between. CDR3 protein: CASSRMTGTDGYTF. DNA for the CDR3: TGTGCCAGCAGCCGAATGACAGGAACGGATGGCTACACCTTC.

The chain is built from TRBV27 and TRBJ2-1, with D possibly matching TRBD2 (5 bases). V dropped 4 bases and J dropped 3 bases, with 13 bases sitting between them. Germline CDR1 MNHEY, CDR2 SMNVEV (reference sequence). This CDR3 is 15 amino acids long. The CDR3 spells CASSSVTSSYNEQFF. CDR3 sequence (DNA): TGTGCCAGCAGTTCCGTCACTAGTAGCTACAATGAGCAGTTCTTC.

This clonotype occurred many times. The rearrangement uses TRBV3-1 and TRBJ2-7; 11 nucleotides line up with TRBD1. CDR3 length: 16 amino acids. Trimming took 4 bases from V and 3 from J; bases not matched to a gene: 8. Per germline, CDR1 LGHDT and CDR2 YNNKEL (reference sequence). The CDR3 DNA reads as TGTGCCAGCAGCCCCCGGTCTGGGACAGGGGGCTACGAGCAGTACTTC. This translates into CASSPRSGTGGYEQYF.

V is TRBV5-1 and J is TRBJ1-3, with 11 bases identical to TRBD1. The V gene's germline CDR1 is SGHRS and CDR2 YFSETQ. J was trimmed by 2 bases and V by 9 bases; bases with no gene match: 7. The CDR3 loop spans 15 amino acids. As DNA, the CDR3 is TGCGCCACCCTGGGGGACAGGGGGACTGGAAACACCATATATTTT. Its translation: CATLGDRGTGNTIYF.

A few counts support this clonotype. V usage is TRBV28 and J usage is TRBJ1-1; perhaps TRBD1 as D (6 bases). The germline V gene encodes CDR1 MDHEN and CDR2 SYDVKM. This CDR3 spans 16 amino acids. Deletions cut 6 bases from V and 0 bases from J, with 17 bases between. The CDR3 sequence: CASSSGPGHLNTEAFF. In nucleotides, the CDR3 is TGTGCCAGCAGCTCGGGCCCGGGACACTTGAACACTGAAGCTTTCTTT.

This clonotype was found a few times. The chain combines TRBV6-9 with TRBJ2-7, with D unresolved. The CDR3 is made up of 16 amino acids. Trimming took 3 bases from V and 0 from J, leaving 15 bases between them. The germline CDR1 and CDR2 sequences are MNHGY and SVAAGI. This chain's CDR3 is CASSYSSDGVSYEQYF. DNA of the CDR3: TGTGCCAGCAGTTACTCTTCCGATGGGGTCTCCTACGAGCAGTACTTC.

Turning to this clonotype: A single base is all that separates this from a far larger clone, so a read error is likely. The conserved closing phenylalanine or tryptophan is absent in this CDR3, likely reflecting a read error. V gene TRBV7-2 combines with J gene TRBJ1-1; D may be TRBD1 (5 bases). The germline gives CDR1 SGHTA, CDR2 FQGNSA. Trimming cost V 1 base and J 0 bases, with 9 bases left between them. The CDR3 is 15 residues long. DNA for the CDR3: TGTGCCAGCAGCTTAGGAGCGACAGTGAACACTGAAGCTTTCTCT. Amino acid sequence: CASSLGATVNTEAFS.

This clonotype appeared many times. This chain uses TRBV5-6 with TRBJ2-5, with a weak D call TRBD2 (5 bases). The CDR3 is 14 amino acids. V lost 5 bases and J lost 5, with 16 bases in between. Germline V CDR1 and CDR2: SGHDT, YYEEEE. CDR3 protein: CASSAGLPAETQYF. In DNA, the CDR3 is TGTGCCAGCAGTGCGGGTCTTCCGGCTGAGACCCAGTACTTC.

This clonotype was counted at least ten times. The chain is built from TRBV28 and TRBJ1-2; possible D gene TRBD1, 5 bases. The germline CDR1 and CDR2 sequences are MDHEN and SYDVKM. The CDR3 consists of 12 residues. Trimming removed 4 bases at V and 4 bases at J, with 7 bases between. The CDR3 nucleotides read TGTGCCAGCAGTTCAGGGATCTATGGCTACACCTTC. Translation gives CASSSGIYGYTF.

With regard to this clonotype: A clone one base away is much larger, so this may be a read error. The chain is built from TRBV7-2 and TRBJ1-2; D possibly corresponds to TRBD1 (5 bases). Germline CDR1 is SGHTA and CDR2 is FQGNSA. V lost 5 bases, J lost 8 bases, and 15 bases lay in between. The CDR3 spans 13 residues. This chain's CDR3 is CTSSAGMRSGYTF. The CDR3 nucleotides read TGTACCAGCAGCGCAGGGATGCGGTCGGGCTACACCTTC.

This chain joins TRBV6-5 and TRBJ1-6; no definite D call. CDR1 is MNHEY, CDR2 SVGAGI, per germline. The CDR3 is made up of 17 amino acids. Trimming took 0 bases from V and 7 from J, leaving 16 bases between them. In DNA, the CDR3 is TGTGCCAGCAGTTACTCGATCTGGGGTGAGGGCAATTCACCCCTCCACTTT. As protein: CASSYSIWGEGNSPLHF.